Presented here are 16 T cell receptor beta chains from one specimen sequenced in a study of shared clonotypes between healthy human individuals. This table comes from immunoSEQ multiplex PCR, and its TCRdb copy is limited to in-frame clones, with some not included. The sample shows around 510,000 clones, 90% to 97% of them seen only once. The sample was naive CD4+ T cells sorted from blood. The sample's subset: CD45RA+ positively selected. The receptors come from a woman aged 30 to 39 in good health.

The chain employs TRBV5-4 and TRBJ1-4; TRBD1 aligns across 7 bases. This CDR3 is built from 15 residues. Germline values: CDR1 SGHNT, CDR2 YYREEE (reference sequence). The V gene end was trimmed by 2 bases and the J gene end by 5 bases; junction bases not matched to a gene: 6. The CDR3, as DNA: TGTGCCAGCAGCTTTTGGACAGGATCAAATGAAAAACTGTTTTTT. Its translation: CASSFWTGSNEKLFF.

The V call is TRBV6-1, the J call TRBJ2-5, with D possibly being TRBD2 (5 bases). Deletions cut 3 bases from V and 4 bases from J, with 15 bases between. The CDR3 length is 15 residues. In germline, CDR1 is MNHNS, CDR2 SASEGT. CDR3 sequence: CASSDEAGPGETQYF. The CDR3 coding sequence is TGTGCCAGCAGTGACGAGGCGGGCCCGGGAGAGACCCAGTACTTC.

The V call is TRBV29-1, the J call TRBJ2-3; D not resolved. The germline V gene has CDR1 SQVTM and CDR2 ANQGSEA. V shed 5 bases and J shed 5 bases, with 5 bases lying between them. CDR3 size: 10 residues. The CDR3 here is CSVWVDTQYF. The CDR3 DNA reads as TGCAGCGTTTGGGTAGATACGCAGTATTTT.

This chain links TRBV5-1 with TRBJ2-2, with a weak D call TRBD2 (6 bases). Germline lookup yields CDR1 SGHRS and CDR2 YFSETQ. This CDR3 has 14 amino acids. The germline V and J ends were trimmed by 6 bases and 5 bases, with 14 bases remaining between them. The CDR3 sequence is CASKLAVGTGELFF. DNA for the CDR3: TGCGCCAGCAAATTAGCGGTGGGGACCGGGGAGCTGTTTTTT.

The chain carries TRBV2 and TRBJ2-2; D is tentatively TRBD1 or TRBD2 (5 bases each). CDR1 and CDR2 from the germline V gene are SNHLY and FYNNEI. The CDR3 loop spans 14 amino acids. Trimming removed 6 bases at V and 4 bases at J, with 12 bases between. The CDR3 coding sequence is TGTGCCAGCAGACAGACCGGGACCACCGGGGAGCTGTTTTTT. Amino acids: CASRQTGTTGELFF.

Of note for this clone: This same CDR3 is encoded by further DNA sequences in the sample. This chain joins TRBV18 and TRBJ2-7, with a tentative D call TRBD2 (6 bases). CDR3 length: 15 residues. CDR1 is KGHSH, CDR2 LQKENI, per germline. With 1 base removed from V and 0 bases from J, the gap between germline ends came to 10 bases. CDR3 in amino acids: CASSPRRDFSYEQYF. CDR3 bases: TGTGCCAGCTCACCACGGCGGGACTTCTCCTACGAGCAGTACTTC. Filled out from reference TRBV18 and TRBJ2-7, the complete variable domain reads NAGVMQNPRHLVRRRGQEARLRCSPMKGHSHVYWYRQLPEEGLKFMVYLQKENIIDESGMPKERFSAEFPKEGPSILRIQQVVRGDSAAYFCASSPRRDFSYEQYFGPGTRLTVT.

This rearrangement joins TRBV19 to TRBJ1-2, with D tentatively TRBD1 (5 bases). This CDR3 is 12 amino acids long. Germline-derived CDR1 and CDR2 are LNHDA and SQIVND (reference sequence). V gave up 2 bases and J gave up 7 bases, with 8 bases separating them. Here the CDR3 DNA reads TGTGCCAGTAGTATACAGGGAAGTGGCTACACCTTC. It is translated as CASSIQGSGYTF.

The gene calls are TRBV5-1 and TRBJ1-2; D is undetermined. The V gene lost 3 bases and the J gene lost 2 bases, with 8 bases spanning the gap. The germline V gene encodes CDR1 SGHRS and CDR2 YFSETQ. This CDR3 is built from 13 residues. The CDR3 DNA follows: TGCGCCAGCAGCTCTGACCTGAACTATGGCTACACCTTC. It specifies CASSSDLNYGYTF.

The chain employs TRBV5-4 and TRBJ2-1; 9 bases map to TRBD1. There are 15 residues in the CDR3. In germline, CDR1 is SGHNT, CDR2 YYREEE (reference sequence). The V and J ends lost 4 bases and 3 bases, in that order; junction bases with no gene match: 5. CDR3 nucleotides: TGTGCCAGCAGCCCGGGACAGGGACTCTACAATGAGCAGTTCTTC. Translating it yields CASSPGQGLYNEQFF.

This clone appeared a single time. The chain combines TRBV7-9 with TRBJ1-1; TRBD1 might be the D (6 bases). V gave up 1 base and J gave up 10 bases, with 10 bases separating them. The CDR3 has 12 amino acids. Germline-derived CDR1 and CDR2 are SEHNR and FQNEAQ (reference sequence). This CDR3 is CASSLEGGGAFF. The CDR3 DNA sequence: TGTGCCAGCAGCTTAGAAGGGGGTGGAGCTTTCTTT. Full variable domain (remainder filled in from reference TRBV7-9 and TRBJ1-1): DTGVSQNPRHKITKRGQNVTFRCDPISEHNRLYWYRQTLGQGPEFLTYFQNEAQLEKSRLLSDRFSAERPKGSFSTLEIQRTEQGDSAMYLCASSLEGGGAFFGQGTRLTVV.

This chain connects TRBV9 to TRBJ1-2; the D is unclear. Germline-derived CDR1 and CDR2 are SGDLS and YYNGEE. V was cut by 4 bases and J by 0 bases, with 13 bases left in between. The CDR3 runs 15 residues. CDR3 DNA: TGTGCCAGCAGCCCCCGTGAGGGTCCTAACTATGGCTACACCTTC. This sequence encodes CASSPREGPNYGYTF.

CDR3 sequence: CSVGDGSYEQYF. As DNA, the CDR3 is TGCAGCGTGGGGGACGGCTCCTACGAGCAGTACTTC. The V and J genes are TRBV29-1 and TRBJ2-7; either TRBD1 or TRBD2 may fit D (5 bases each). The germline V and J ends were trimmed by 6 bases and 0 bases, with 9 bases remaining between them. Germline assignment: CDR1 SQVTM and CDR2 ANQGSEA. The CDR3 length is 12 residues.

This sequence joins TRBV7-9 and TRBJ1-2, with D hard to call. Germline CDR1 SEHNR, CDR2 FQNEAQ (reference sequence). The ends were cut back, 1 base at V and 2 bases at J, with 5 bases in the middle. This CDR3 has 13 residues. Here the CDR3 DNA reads TGTGCCAGCAGCTTAGTAGGGAACTATGGCTACACCTTC. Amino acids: CASSLVGNYGYTF.

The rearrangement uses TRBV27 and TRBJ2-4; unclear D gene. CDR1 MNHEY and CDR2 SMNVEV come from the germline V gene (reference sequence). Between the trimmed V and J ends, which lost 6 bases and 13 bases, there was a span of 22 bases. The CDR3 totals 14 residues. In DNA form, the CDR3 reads TGTGCCAGCAGCCCCGCGGTCGGGCGAGTCGGGCAGTACTTC. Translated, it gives CASSPAVGRVGQYF.

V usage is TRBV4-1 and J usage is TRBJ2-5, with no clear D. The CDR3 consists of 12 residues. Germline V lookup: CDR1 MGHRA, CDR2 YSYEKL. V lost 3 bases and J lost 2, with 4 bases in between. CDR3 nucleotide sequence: TGCGCCAGCAGCCACCTTCAAGAGACCCAGTACTTC. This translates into CASSHLQETQYF.

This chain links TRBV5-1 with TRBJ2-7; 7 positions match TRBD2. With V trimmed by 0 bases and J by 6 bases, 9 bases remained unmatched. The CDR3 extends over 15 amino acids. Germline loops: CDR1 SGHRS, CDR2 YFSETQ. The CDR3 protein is CASSLVAGVTLEQYF. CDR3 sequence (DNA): TGCGCCAGCAGCTTGGTGGCGGGAGTGACGCTCGAGCAGTACTTC. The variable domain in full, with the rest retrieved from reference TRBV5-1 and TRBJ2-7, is KAGVTQTPRYLIKTRGQQVTLSCSPISGHRSVSWYQQTPGQGLQFLFEYFSETQRNKGNFPGRFSGRQFSNSRSEMNVSTLELGDSALYLCASSLVAGVTLEQYFGPGTRLTVT.